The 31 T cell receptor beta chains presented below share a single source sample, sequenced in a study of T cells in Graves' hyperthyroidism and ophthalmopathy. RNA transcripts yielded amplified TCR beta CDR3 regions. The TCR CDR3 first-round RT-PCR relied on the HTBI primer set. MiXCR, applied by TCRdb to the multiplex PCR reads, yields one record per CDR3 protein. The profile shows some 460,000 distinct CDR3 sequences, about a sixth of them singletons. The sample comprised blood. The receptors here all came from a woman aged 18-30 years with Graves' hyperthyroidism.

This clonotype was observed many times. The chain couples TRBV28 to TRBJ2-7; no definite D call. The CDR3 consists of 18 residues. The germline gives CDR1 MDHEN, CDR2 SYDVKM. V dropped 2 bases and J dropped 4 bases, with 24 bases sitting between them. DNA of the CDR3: TGTGCCAGCAGTTTAAAGAGTTTGGTACAAGGGTCGGCGTACGAGCAGTACTTC. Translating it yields CASSLKSLVQGSAYEQYF. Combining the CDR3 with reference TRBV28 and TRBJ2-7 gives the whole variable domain DVKVTQSSRYLVKRTGEKVFLECVQDMDHENMFWYRQDPGLGLRLIYFSYDVKMKEKGDIPEGYSVSREKKERFSLILESASTNQTSMYLCASSLKSLVQGSAYEQYFGPGTRLTVT.

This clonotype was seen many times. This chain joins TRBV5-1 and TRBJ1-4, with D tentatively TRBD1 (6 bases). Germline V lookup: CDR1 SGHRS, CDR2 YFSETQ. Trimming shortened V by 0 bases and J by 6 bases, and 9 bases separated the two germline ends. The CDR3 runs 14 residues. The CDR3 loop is CASSLEPGDEKLFF. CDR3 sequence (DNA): TGCGCCAGCAGCTTGGAGCCAGGGGATGAAAAACTGTTTTTT.

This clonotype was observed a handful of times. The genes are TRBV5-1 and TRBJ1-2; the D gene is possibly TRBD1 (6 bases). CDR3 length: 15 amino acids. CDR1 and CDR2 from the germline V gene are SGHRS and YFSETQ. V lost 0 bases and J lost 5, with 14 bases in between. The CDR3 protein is CASSLDNRESYGYTF. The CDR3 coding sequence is TGCGCCAGCAGCTTGGATAACAGGGAGTCATATGGCTACACCTTC.

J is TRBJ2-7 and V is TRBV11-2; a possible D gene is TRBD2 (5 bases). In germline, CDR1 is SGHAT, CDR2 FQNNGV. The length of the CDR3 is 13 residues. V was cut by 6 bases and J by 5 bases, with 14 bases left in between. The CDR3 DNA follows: TGTGCCAGCAGGAGGGCTCAGAAGGACGAGCAGTACTTC. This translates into CASRRAQKDEQYF. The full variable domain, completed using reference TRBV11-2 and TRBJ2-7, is EAGVAQSPRYKIIEKRQSVAFWCNPISGHATLYWYQQILGQGPKLLIQFQNNGVVDDSQLPKDRFSAERLKGVDSTLKIQPAKLEDSAVYLCASRRAQKDEQYFGPGTRLTVT.

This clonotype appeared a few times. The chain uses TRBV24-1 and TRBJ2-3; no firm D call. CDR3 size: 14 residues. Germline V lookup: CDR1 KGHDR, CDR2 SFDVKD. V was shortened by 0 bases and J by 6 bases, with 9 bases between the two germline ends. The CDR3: CATSDLLIGDTQYF. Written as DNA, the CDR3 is TGTGCCACCAGTGATTTGCTCATTGGGGATACGCAGTATTTT.

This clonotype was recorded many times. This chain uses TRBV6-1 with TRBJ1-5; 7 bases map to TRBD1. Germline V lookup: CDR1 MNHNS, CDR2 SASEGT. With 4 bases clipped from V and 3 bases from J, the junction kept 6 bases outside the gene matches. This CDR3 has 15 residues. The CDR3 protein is CASSVSDRVNQPQHF. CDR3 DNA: TGTGCCAGCAGTGTTAGTGACAGGGTCAATCAGCCCCAGCATTTT.

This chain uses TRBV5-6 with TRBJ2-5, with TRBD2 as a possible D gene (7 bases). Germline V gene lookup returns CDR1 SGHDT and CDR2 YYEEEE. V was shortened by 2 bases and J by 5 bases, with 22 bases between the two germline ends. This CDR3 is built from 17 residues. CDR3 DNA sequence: TGTGCCAGCAGCTTTCAGGGGAGGGCAGGGGCGAGGGAGACCCAGTACTTC. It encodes CASSFQGRAGARETQYF. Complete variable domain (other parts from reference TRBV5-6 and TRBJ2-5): DAGVTQSPTHLIKTRGQQVTLRCSPKSGHDTVSWYQQALGQGPQFIFQYYEEEERQRGNFPDRFSGHQFPNYSSELNVNALLLGDSALYLCASSFQGRAGARETQYFGPGTRLLVL.

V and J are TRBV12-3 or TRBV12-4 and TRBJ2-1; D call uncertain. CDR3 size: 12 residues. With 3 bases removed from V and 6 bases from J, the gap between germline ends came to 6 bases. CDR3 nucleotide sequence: TGTGCCAGCAGTTTCGCGCTCAATGAGCAGTTCTTC. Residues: CASSFALNEQFF.

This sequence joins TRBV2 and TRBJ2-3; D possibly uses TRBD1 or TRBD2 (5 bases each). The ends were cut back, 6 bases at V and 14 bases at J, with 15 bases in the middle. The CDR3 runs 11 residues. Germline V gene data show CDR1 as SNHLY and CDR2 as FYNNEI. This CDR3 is CASSPRDLPYF. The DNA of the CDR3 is TGTGCCAGCAGCCCCCGGGACCTCCCGTATTTT.

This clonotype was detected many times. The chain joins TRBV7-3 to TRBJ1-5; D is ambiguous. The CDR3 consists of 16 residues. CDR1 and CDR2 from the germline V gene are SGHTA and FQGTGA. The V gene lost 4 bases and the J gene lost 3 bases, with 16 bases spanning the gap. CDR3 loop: CASSYHPRSTNQPQHF. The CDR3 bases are TGTGCCAGCAGCTACCATCCCCGATCCACCAATCAGCCCCAGCATTTT.

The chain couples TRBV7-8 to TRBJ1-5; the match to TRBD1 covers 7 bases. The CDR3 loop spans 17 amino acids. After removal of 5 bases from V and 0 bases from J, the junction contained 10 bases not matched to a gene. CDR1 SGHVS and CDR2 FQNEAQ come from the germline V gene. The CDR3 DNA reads TGTGCCAGCAGCAGAGGGGACAGATCTTATAGCAATCAGCCCCAGCATTTT. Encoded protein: CASSRGDRSYSNQPQHF.

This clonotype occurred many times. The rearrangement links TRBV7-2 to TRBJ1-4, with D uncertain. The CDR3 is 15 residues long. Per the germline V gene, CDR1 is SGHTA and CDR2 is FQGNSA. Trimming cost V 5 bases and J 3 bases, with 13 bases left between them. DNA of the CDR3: TGTGCCAGCAGCCCCGATATGAACCCTAATGAAAAACTGTTTTTT. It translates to CASSPDMNPNEKLFF. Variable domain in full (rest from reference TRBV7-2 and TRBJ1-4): GAGVSQSPSNKVTEKGKDVELRCDPISGHTALYWYRQSLGQGLEFLIYFQGNSAPDKSGLPSDRFSAERTGGSVSTLTIQRTQQEDSAVYLCASSPDMNPNEKLFFGSGTQLSVL.

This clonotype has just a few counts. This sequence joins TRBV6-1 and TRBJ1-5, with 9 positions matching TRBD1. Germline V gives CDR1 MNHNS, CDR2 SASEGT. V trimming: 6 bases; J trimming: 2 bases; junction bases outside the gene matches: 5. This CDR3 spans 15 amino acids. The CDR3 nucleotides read TGTGCCAGCAGGGGACAGGGATCGGGCAATCAGCCCCAGCATTTT. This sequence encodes CASRGQGSGNQPQHF.

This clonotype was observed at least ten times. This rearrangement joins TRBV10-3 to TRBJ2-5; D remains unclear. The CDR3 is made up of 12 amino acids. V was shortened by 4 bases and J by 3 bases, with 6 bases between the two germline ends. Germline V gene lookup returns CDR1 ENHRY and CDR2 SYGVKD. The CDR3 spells CAISVDEETQYF. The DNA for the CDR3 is TGTGCCATCAGTGTGGATGAAGAGACCCAGTACTTC.

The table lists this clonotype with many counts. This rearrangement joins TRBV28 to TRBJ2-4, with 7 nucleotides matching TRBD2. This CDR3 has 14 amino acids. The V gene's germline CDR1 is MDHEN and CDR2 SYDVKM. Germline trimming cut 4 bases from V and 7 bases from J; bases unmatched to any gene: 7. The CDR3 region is CASSWGGFSNIQYF. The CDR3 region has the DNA TGTGCCAGCAGTTGGGGGGGGTTTTCGAACATTCAGTACTTC.

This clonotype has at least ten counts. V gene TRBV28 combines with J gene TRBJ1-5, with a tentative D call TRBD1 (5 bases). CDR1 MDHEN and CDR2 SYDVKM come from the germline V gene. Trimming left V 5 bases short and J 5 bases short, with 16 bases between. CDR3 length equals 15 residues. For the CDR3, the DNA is TGTGCCAGCAGTGGGTTTGACAGAACCTATCAGCCCCAGCATTTT. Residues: CASSGFDRTYQPQHF. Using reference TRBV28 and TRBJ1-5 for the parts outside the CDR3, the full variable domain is DVKVTQSSRYLVKRTGEKVFLECVQDMDHENMFWYRQDPGLGLRLIYFSYDVKMKEKGDIPEGYSVSREKKERFSLILESASTNQTSMYLCASSGFDRTYQPQHFGDGTRLSIL.

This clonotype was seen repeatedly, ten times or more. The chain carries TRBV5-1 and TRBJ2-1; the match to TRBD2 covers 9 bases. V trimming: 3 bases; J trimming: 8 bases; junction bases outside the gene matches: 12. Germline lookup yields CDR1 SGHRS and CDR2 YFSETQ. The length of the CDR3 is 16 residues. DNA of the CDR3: TGCGCCAGCAGCTCGGGTGTTAGCGGGAGTGGTGATGAGCAGTTCTTC. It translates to CASSSGVSGSGDEQFF.

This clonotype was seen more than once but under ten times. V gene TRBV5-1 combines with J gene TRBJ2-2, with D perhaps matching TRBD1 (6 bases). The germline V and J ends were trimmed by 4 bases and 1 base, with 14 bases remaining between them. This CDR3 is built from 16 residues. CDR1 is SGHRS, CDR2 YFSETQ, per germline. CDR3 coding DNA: TGCGCCAGCAGCCCCCCTGTGACAGGGAACACCGGGGAGCTGTTTTTT. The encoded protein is CASSPPVTGNTGELFF.

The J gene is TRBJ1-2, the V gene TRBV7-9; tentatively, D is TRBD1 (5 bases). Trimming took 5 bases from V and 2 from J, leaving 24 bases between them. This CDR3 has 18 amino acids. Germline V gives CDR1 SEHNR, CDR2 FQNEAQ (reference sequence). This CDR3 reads CASSLYHCRVPKNYGYTF. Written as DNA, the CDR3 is TGTGCCAGCAGCCTTTACCATTGCAGGGTACCAAAGAACTATGGCTACACCTTC.

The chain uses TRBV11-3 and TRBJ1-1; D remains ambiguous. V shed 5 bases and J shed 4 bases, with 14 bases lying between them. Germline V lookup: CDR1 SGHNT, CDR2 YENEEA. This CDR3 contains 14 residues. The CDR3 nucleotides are TGTGCCAGCAGCCGGAACTCTCTCTCCACTGAAGCTTTCTTT. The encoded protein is CASSRNSLSTEAFF.

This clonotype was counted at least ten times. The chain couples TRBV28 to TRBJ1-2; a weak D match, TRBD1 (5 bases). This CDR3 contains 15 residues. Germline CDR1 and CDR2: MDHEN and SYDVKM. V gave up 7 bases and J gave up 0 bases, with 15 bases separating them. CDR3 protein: CASKTSVTANYGYTF. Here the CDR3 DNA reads TGTGCCAGCAAAACCTCAGTGACAGCTAACTATGGCTACACCTTC.

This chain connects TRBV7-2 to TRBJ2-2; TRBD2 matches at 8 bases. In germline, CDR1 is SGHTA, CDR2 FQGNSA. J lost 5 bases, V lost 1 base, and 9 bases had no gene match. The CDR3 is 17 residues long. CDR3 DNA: TGTGCCAGCAGCTTAGACTCCGCGGGAGGAGGTACCGGGGAGCTGTTTTTT. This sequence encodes CASSLDSAGGGTGELFF.

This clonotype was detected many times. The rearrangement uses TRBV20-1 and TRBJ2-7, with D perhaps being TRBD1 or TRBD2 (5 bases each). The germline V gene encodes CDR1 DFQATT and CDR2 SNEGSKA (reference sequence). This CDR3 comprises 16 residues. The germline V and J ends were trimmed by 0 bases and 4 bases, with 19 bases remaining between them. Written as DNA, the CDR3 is TGCAGTGCTAGAGATCCCTCGAGGTTGGGGGAGTACGAGCAGTACTTC. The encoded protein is CSARDPSRLGEYEQYF.

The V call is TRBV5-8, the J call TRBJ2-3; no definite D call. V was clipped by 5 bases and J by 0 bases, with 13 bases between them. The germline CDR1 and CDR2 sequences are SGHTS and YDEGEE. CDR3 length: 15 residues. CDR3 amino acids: CASSLSLKSTDTQYF. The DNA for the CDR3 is TGTGCCAGCAGTCTGTCGTTAAAGAGCACAGATACGCAGTATTTT.

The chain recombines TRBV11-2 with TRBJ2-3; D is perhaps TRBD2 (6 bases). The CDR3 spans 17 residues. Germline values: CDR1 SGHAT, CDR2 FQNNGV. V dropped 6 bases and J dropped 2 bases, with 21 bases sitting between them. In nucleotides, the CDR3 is TGTGCCAGCAGTCACTTCTTCGGCGGGGCCTACACAGATACGCAGTATTTT. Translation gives CASSHFFGGAYTDTQYF.

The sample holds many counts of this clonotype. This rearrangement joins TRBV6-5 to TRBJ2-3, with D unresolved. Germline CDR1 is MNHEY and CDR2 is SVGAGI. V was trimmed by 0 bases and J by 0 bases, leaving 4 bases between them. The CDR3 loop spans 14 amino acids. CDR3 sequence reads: CASSYSVSTDTQYF. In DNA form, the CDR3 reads TGTGCCAGCAGTTACTCGGTCAGCACAGATACGCAGTATTTT.

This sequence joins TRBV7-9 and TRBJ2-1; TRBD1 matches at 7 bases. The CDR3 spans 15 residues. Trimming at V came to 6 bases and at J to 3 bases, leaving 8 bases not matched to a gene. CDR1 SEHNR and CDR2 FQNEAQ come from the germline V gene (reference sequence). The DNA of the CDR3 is TGTGCCAGCAGTCGACCGACAGGGAACTACAATGAGCAGTTCTTC. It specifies CASSRPTGNYNEQFF.

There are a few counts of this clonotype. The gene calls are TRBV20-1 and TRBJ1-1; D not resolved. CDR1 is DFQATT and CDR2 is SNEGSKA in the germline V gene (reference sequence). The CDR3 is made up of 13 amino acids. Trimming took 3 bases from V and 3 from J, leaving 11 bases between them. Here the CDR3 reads CSASNGKDTEAFF. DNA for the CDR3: TGCAGTGCTAGTAATGGGAAGGACACTGAAGCTTTCTTT.

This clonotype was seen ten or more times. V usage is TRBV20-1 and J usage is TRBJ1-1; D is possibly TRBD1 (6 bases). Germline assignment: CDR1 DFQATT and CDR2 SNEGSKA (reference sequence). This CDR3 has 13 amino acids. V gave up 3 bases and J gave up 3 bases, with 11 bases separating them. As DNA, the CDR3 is TGCAGTGCTAGTCGGGCAGGGGACACTGAAGCTTTCTTT. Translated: CSASRAGDTEAFF.

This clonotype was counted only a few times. DNA for the CDR3: TGCAGCATCCGACAGGGGGTTGAGACCCAGTACTTC. Translation gives CSIRQGVETQYF. The chain employs TRBV29-1 and TRBJ2-5; 9 bases map to TRBD1. The ends lost 8 bases at V and 5 bases at J; junction bases unmatched: 6. Germline V gene lookup returns CDR1 SQVTM and CDR2 ANQGSEA. The CDR3 loop spans 12 amino acids.

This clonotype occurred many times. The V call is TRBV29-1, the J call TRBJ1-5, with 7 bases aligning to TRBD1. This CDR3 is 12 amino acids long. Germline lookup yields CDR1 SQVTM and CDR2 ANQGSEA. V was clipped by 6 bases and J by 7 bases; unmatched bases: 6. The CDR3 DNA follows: TGCAGCGTCGTGACAGGGCAGCAGCCCCAGCATTTT. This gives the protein CSVVTGQQPQHF. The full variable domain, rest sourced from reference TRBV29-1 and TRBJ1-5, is SAVISQKPSRDICQRGTSLTIQCQVDSQVTMMFWYRQQPGQSLTLIATANQGSEATYESGFVIDKFPISRPNLTFSTLTVSNMSPEDSSIYLCSVVTGQQPQHFGDGTRLSIL.